The clone carrying this T cell receptor (beta chain) was seen only once. The sample comes from a study of T cell changes during pregnancy in multiple sclerosis. Sequenced by immunoSEQ multiplex PCR; TCRdb stores in-frame clones only, minus some. There are approximately 70,000 clones in the sample; about nine tenths occur only once, and about 0.42% lies in the top ten. The CDR3 is 15 residues long. J lost 4 bases, V lost 4 bases, and 10 bases had no gene match. CDR1 and CDR2 from the germline V gene are SGHAT and FQNNGV. V is TRBV11-2 and J is TRBJ2-7, with TRBD1 identical over 7 bases. Sequencing was performed on CD4+ T cells from peripheral blood mononuclear cells, taken before pregnancy. The source of this sequence is a female donor with multiple sclerosis, enrolled in a pregnancy study. The DNA of the CDR3 is TGTGCCAGCAGCTCCAATCCGGGACAGACATACGAGCAGTACTTC. Its translation is CASSSNPGQTYEQYF.